These 23 T cell receptor beta chains were all obtained from the same sample, sequenced in a study of CD8 T cells in Susac syndrome. RNA, at about 0.5 to 1 ug, was reverse transcribed with random hexamers. TCRdb independently ran MiXCR on the immunoSEQ multiplex PCR reads; one entry per CDR3 protein. The table has about 120,000 distinct CDR3 sequences, 85% to 95% seen once. Material: CD8+ T cells from PBMCs. Source of these receptors: a human donor with Susac syndrome.

The chain's CDR3 is CASSQDGVSRYGYTF. CDR3 bases: TGTGCCAGCAGCCAAGATGGAGTCTCTCGGTATGGCTACACCTTC. V and J are TRBV14 and TRBJ1-2; D remains ambiguous. V was shortened by 0 bases and J by 5 bases, with 13 bases between the two germline ends. CDR3 length equals 15 residues. The germline V gene encodes CDR1 SGHDN and CDR2 FVKESK.

This clonotype has only one observation. V and J are TRBV15 and TRBJ2-5; a weak D match, TRBD1 (5 bases). V was shortened by 0 bases and J by 5 bases, with 13 bases between the two germline ends. Germline lookup yields CDR1 LNHNV and CDR2 YYDKDF (reference sequence). The CDR3 consists of 15 residues. The chain's CDR3 is CATSRDLGAAETQYF. The CDR3 DNA reads TGTGCCACCAGCAGAGATCTAGGGGCGGCCGAGACCCAGTACTTC.

The chain combines TRBV29-1 with TRBJ2-7; 12 bases are shared with TRBD2. Germline CDR1 is SQVTM and CDR2 is ANQGSEA. The length of the CDR3 is 16 residues. The V and J ends lost 5 bases and 0 bases, in that order; junction bases with no gene match: 8. CDR3 coding DNA: TGCAGCGTTCAACTAGCGGGGGGCCCAAGCTCCTACGAGCAGTACTTC. It translates to CSVQLAGGPSSYEQYF.

This chain connects TRBV29-1 to TRBJ2-7, with D possibly being TRBD1 or TRBD2 (5 bases each). Trimming removed 7 bases at V and 3 bases at J, with 16 bases between. Germline V lookup: CDR1 SQVTM, CDR2 ANQGSEA. The CDR3 is 13 residues long. Here the CDR3 reads CSAFPGPNYEQYF. DNA of the CDR3: TGCAGCGCCTTTCCGGGACCTAACTACGAGCAGTACTTC.

This clonotype occurred a few times. The chain employs TRBV12-3 or TRBV12-4 and TRBJ1-1, with D perhaps TRBD1 (6 bases). Trimming removed 4 bases from V and 8 bases from J, with 8 bases in between. This CDR3 comprises 11 residues. CDR3: CASSSGTEAFF. DNA for the CDR3: TGTGCCAGCAGTTCCGGGACAGAAGCTTTCTTT.

The J gene is TRBJ2-1, the V gene TRBV5-4; D possibly corresponds to TRBD2 (6 bases). The CDR3 is 15 residues long. V dropped 4 bases and J dropped 3 bases, with 14 bases sitting between them. Per the germline V gene, CDR1 is SGHNT and CDR2 is YYREEE (reference sequence). The CDR3 sequence: CASSIGGTLYNEQFF. CDR3 nucleotides: TGTGCCAGCAGCATAGGAGGGACCCTCTACAATGAGCAGTTCTTC.

This clonotype was observed once. V gene TRBV12-3 or TRBV12-4 combines with J gene TRBJ2-5, with a tentative D call TRBD1 (5 bases). The CDR3 contains 14 residues. V was pared by 6 bases and J by 0 bases, with 11 bases between. CDR3 DNA sequence: TGTGCCAGCAGGTCTACAGGATACCAAGAGACCCAGTACTTC. It encodes CASRSTGYQETQYF.

The gene calls are TRBV18 and TRBJ1-2; the match to TRBD1 covers 12 bases. The germline gives CDR1 KGHSH, CDR2 LQKENI. The CDR3 loop spans 15 amino acids. Trimming cost V 0 bases and J 6 bases; bases outside gene matches: 2. The CDR3 DNA reads TGTGCCAGCTCACCACCGGGACAGGGGGCGCATGGCTACACCTTC. The encoded protein is CASSPPGQGAHGYTF.

The rearrangement links TRBV29-1 to TRBJ1-2; 9 positions agree with TRBD1. CDR1 and CDR2 (germline): SQVTM, ANQGSEA. The CDR3 spans 13 residues. V dropped 5 bases and J dropped 3; count of bases not matched to a gene: 4. This CDR3 is CSVTGGVDYGYTF. The DNA for the CDR3 is TGCAGCGTTACAGGGGGCGTCGACTATGGCTACACCTTC. Based on the CDR3 plus reference TRBV29-1 and TRBJ1-2, the full variable domain is SAVISQKPSRDICQRGTSLTIQCQVDSQVTMMFWYRQQPGQSLTLIATANQGSEATYESGFVIDKFPISRPNLTFSTLTVSNMSPEDSSIYLCSVTGGVDYGYTFGSGTRLTVV.

In DNA form, the CDR3 reads TGCGCCAGCAGCCAAGTAACATCCGGGGAGCTGTTTTTT. It yields the protein CASSQVTSGELFF. V and J are TRBV4-3 and TRBJ2-2, with D unclear. Trimming stripped 1 base from V and 6 bases from J, with 6 bases between. This CDR3 contains 13 residues. Germline-derived CDR1 and CDR2 are LGHNA and YSLEER.

The rearrangement links TRBV13 to TRBJ2-7, with D maybe TRBD2 (7 bases). CDR1 is PRHDT, CDR2 FYEKMQ, per germline (reference sequence). The germline V and J ends were trimmed by 5 bases and 2 bases, with 13 bases remaining between them. The CDR3 is 14 residues long. CDR3 residues: CASSITGGPYEQYF. CDR3 in DNA: TGTGCCAGCAGCATTACCGGGGGGCCCTACGAGCAGTACTTC. The complete variable domain, with remaining parts taken from reference TRBV13 and TRBJ2-7, reads AAGVIQSPRHLIKEKRETATLKCYPIPRHDTVYWYQQGPGQDPQFLISFYEKMQSDKGSIPDRFSAQQFSDYHSELNMSSLELGDSALYFCASSITGGPYEQYFGPGTRLTVT.

This sequence joins TRBV7-2 and TRBJ1-1; the match to TRBD1 covers 8 bases. V dropped 4 bases and J dropped 4; count of bases not matched to a gene: 5. The V gene's germline CDR1 is SGHTA and CDR2 FQGNSA. The CDR3 contains 14 residues. The CDR3 spells CASSSRDRITEAFF. CDR3 DNA sequence: TGTGCCAGCAGCTCACGGGACAGGATCACTGAAGCTTTCTTT.

The rearrangement joins TRBV18 to TRBJ2-1; D remains unclear. Germline V CDR1 and CDR2: KGHSH, LQKENI. CDR3 length: 13 residues. V lost 3 bases to trimming and J lost 10 bases, with 13 bases between them. CDR3 region: CASSPGVSEEQFF. The CDR3 DNA reads TGTGCCAGCTCACCTGGGGTTTCAGAGGAGCAGTTCTTC.

This clonotype was observed a single time. This sequence joins TRBV29-1 and TRBJ1-1; D is unresolved. The CDR3 length is 12 residues. Germline CDR1 SQVTM, CDR2 ANQGSEA. V shed 7 bases and J shed 1 base, with 10 bases lying between them. This chain's CDR3 is CSAQSENTEAFF. The CDR3 coding sequence is TGCAGCGCGCAGTCAGAGAACACTGAAGCTTTCTTT.

This rearrangement joins TRBV11-2 to TRBJ2-3, with 9 bases that match TRBD2. V was clipped by 6 bases and J by 1 base; unmatched bases: 11. Germline V lookup: CDR1 SGHAT, CDR2 FQNNGV. The CDR3 runs to 17 residues. Here the CDR3 reads CASRFGLAGLGTDTQYF. DNA for the CDR3: TGTGCCAGCAGATTTGGCCTAGCGGGGTTAGGCACAGATACGCAGTATTTT.

The chain combines TRBV6-5 with TRBJ2-5; the D gene could be TRBD1 or TRBD2 (5 bases each). With 6 bases removed from V and 4 bases from J, the gap between germline ends came to 15 bases. Per germline, CDR1 MNHEY and CDR2 SVGAGI. The CDR3 extends over 14 amino acids. The CDR3 protein is CASSPDGGGETQYF. For the CDR3, the DNA is TGTGCCAGCAGCCCCGATGGTGGGGGAGAGACCCAGTACTTC.

This chain joins TRBV20-1 and TRBJ2-5; the match to TRBD2 covers 13 bases. Germline assignment: CDR1 DFQATT and CDR2 SNEGSKA (reference sequence). This CDR3 comprises 14 residues. Losses at the gene ends were 7 bases for V and 2 bases for J; bases not matched to a gene: 4. CDR3 sequence (DNA): TGCAGTGTCATGGGACTAGCGGGGCAAGAGACCCAGTACTTC. Amino acids: CSVMGLAGQETQYF.

The chain recombines TRBV19 with TRBJ2-2; the D gene is possibly TRBD1 (5 bases). This CDR3 is 12 amino acids long. The germline CDR1 and CDR2 sequences are LNHDA and SQIVND (reference sequence). V shed 9 bases and J shed 6 bases, with 11 bases lying between them. The CDR3 region is CASAGYSGELFF. In DNA form, the CDR3 reads TGTGCCAGCGCAGGGTACTCCGGGGAGCTGTTTTTT. Together with reference TRBV19 and TRBJ2-2, the CDR3 gives the full variable domain: DGGITQSPKYLFRKEGQNVTLSCEQNLNHDAMYWYRQDPGQGLRLIYYSQIVNDFQKGDIAEGYSVSREKKESFPLTVTSAQKNPTAFYLCASAGYSGELFFGEGSRLTVL.

V and J are TRBV6-6 and TRBJ2-1; unclear D gene. CDR1 is MNHNY, CDR2 SVGAGI, per germline (reference sequence). Trimming removed 8 bases at V and 7 bases at J, with 12 bases between. The CDR3 runs to 12 residues. This chain's CDR3 is CASARVGNEQFF. The DNA of the CDR3 is TGTGCCAGCGCTCGGGTGGGGAATGAGCAGTTCTTC.

This clonotype came up once. The rearrangement uses TRBV29-1 and TRBJ2-7; D may be TRBD1 (5 bases). This CDR3 has 12 residues. Trimming cost V 3 bases and J 4 bases, with 10 bases left between them. The V gene's germline CDR1 is SQVTM and CDR2 ANQGSEA. For the CDR3, the DNA is TGCAGCGTTGACAGGGATGGGTACGAGCAGTACTTC. Translated: CSVDRDGYEQYF.

V usage is TRBV19 and J usage is TRBJ2-7; D is possibly TRBD2 (6 bases). There are 11 residues in the CDR3. The germline CDR1 and CDR2 sequences are LNHDA and SQIVND (reference sequence). V was pared by 8 bases and J by 6 bases, with 11 bases between. The CDR3, as DNA: TGTGCCAGTGGGGGGTCTAGCGAGCAGTACTTC. Translating it yields CASGGSSEQYF.

J is TRBJ2-1 and V is TRBV9; maybe TRBD2 (6 bases). The CDR3 length is 17 residues. Looked up from germline, CDR1 is SGDLS and CDR2 is YYNGEE. V shed 0 bases and J shed 3 bases, with 16 bases lying between them. The CDR3 reads CASSVESVRRGYNEQFF. The DNA of the CDR3 is TGTGCCAGCAGCGTAGAGAGTGTTAGGAGGGGCTACAATGAGCAGTTCTTC.

The V call is TRBV9, the J call TRBJ1-2, with TRBD1 matching over 7 bases. Germline assignment: CDR1 SGDLS and CDR2 YYNGEE. J lost 6 bases, V lost 0 bases, and 5 bases had no gene match. This CDR3 is built from 14 residues. The CDR3 bases are TGTGCCAGCAGCGTAGGAGACAGGGTGGATGGCTACACCTTC. Its protein is CASSVGDRVDGYTF.